This T cell receptor beta chain was obtained from a study of T-cell memory formation after mild COVID-19. This clonotype was seen more than once but under ten times. Its target is not known. TCR alpha and TCR beta cDNA libraries carrying sample barcodes and UMIs came from 5'RACE with constant-segment primers. Via MiXCR, TCRdb re-called the 5' RACE reads, giving one row per CDR3 protein. This table has nearly 110,000 distinct CDR3 sequences, over 13% appearing once. Study-level results: CD4+ clones that contracted lay mainly in CM and EM; CD8+ ones lay in EMRA. Pre-infection memory showed some responding clones, and this suggested that cross-reactive memory joined.

CDR1 is SNHLY and CDR2 is FYNNEI in the germline V gene. The CDR3 loop spans 15 amino acids. V shed 8 bases and J 2 bases; nucleotides not matched to a gene: 8. The TCR sequence derives from a man between 18 and 29 years old who had mild COVID-19 (a few samples of this study predate the infection). Cell type and time point are not known. The material sequenced was PBMCs or a T cell subset sorted from them (not recorded which). This sequence joins TRBV2 and TRBJ2-5, with 10 bases fitting TRBD1. CDR3 residues: CASGQGEHTQETQYF. Here the CDR3 DNA reads TGTGCCAGCGGACAGGGGGAACACACACAAGAGACCCAGTACTTC.